These T cell receptor beta chains were read from a single sample in a study of blood T cells in healthy people across ages. TCRdb reprocessed the 5' RACE reads via MiXCR and lists one record per CDR3 protein. The table records about 590,000 distinct CDR3 sequences, approximately 30% of them present only once. The source material was blood. The source of these receptors is a woman aged 80 or over in good health. CDR3s include the opening cysteine and the closing phenylalanine or tryptophan. D genes are given only for firm matches. A clone size is listed for some rows: how often the clone was seen (once, few, many), or a class if it is expanded.

>many|TRBJ2-1|-|TRBV5-1
CASSLLTGYNEQFF
TGCGCCAGCAGCCTGCTGACGGGATACAATGAGCAGTTCTTC
>many|TRBJ1-2|TRBD1|TRBV20-1
CSAISLGQTNYGYTF
TGCAGTGCTATATCACTGGGACAGACTAACTATGGCTACACCTTC
>-|TRBJ2-5|-|TRBV12-2
CASRLKSGGSPLKTQYF
TGTGCAAGTCGCTTAAAATCCGGAGGTTCGCCCTTGAAGACCCAGTACTTC
>-|TRBJ1-2|-|TRBV6-5
CASQPDRYYGYTF
TGTGCCTCCCAACCGGACAGATACTATGGCTACACCTTC
>-|TRBJ2-7|-|TRBV14
CASSQVRVGVNEQYF
TGTGCCAGCAGCCAAGTCAGGGTTGGGGTGAATGAGCAGTACTTC
>-|TRBJ2-1|TRBD2|TRBV7-7
CASSLRRGGQETQFF
TGTGCTAGCAGCTTACGGCGGGGGGGCCAAGAGACCCAGTTCTTC
>many|TRBJ2-5|TRBD1|TRBV3-1
CASSHQRPGGSETQYF
TGTGCCAGCAGCCATCAACGACCAGGGGGCTCGGAGACCCAGTACTTC
>few|TRBJ2-7|-|TRBV28
CASSFLSGETAAYEQYF
TGTGCCAGCAGTTTCTTAAGTGGTGAGACTGCCGCCTACGAGCAGTACTTC
>-|TRBJ1-1|-|TRBV5-5
CASSSIRGDTEAFF
TGTGCCAGCAGCTCTATCAGGGGTGACACTGAAGCTTTCTTT
>few|TRBJ2-1|-|TRBV20-1
CSARLGTQETQFF
TGCAGTGCAAGACTCGGGACTCAAGAGACCCAGTTCTTC
>many|TRBJ2-5|TRBD2|TRBV20-1
CSASLAGGEDETQYF
TGCAGTGCTAGCCTAGCGGGGGGTGAAGACGAGACCCAGTACTTC
>many|TRBJ2-7|-|TRBV6-1
CASSANRAVGYEQYF
TGTGCCAGCAGTGCGAATCGGGCGGTGGGATACGAGCAGTACTTC
>few|TRBJ2-5|TRBD2|TRBV6-2/TRBV6-3
CASRLLGLAGPQETQYF
TGTGCCAGCAGACTACTGGGACTAGCGGGACCACAAGAGACCCAGTACTTC
>-|TRBJ2-1|-|TRBV7-8
CASSLNQGSIPSYNEQFF
TGTGCCAGCAGCTTAAACCAGGGGTCCATCCCATCCTACAATGAGCAGTTCTTC
>many|TRBJ2-3|-|TRBV5-1
CASSLVRQATDTQYF
TGCGCCAGCAGCTTGGTCAGACAGGCCACAGATACGCAGTATTTT
>-|TRBJ1-2|-|TRBV4-2
CASSQDPRLDGYTF
TGTGCCAGCAGCCAAGACCCTAGGCTTGATGGCTACACCTTC
>-|TRBJ1-2|TRBD1|TRBV14
CASSQVGQDNYGYTF
TGTGCCAGCAGCCAAGTGGGACAGGATAACTATGGCTACACCTTC
>few|TRBJ1-5|-|TRBV6-1
CASSEAGGTYQPQHF
TGTGCCAGCAGTGAAGCAGGGGGAACCTATCAGCCCCAGCATTTT
>once|TRBJ2-3|-|TRBV25-1
CASSAPGVGNQPQYF
TGTGCCAGCAGTGCCCCAGGGGTCGGCAATCAGCCCCAGTATTTT
>many|TRBJ2-7|-|TRBV20-1
CSARGNDYEQYF
TGCAGTGCTAGAGGGAACGACTACGAGCAGTACTTC
>-|TRBJ1-5|TRBD1|TRBV28
CASRLQGMSNQPQHF
TGTGCCAGCAGACTACAGGGGATGAGCAATCAGCCCCAGCATTTT
>many|TRBJ2-5|-|TRBV20-1
CSAALLANQETQYF
TGCAGTGCCGCCCTCCTAGCGAATCAAGAGACCCAGTACTTC
>few|TRBJ1-4|-|TRBV30
CAWGQEKLFF
TGTGCCTGGGGACAGGAAAAACTGTTTTTT
>once|TRBJ1-1|TRBD1|TRBV19
CASSRTGTGSEAFF
TGTGCCAGTAGTAGAACCGGGACAGGGTCCGAAGCTTTCTTT
>-|TRBJ2-5|-|TRBV7-2
CASSFNRDNEQYF
TGTGCCAGCAGCTTCAATCGGGACAATGAGCAGTACTTC
>-|TRBJ2-6|TRBD1|TRBV20-1
CSARGDRRRGGANVLTF
TGCAGTGCTAGGGGGGACAGGAGGCGAGGTGGGGCCAACGTCCTGACTTTC
>-|TRBJ1-2|-|TRBV5-6
CASSYSGSGYIF
TGTGCCAGCAGCTATAGTGGGAGCGGCTACATCTTC